These T cell receptor beta chains were read from a single sample in a study of T-cell reconstitution after alpha-beta-depleted transplantation in children. TCRdb analysed the PCR reads with MiXCR anew, one entry per CDR3 protein. The sample includes 420,000 or so distinct CDR3 sequences, roughly a tenth of them seen just once. This specimen was PBMCs from the stem cell graft donor, taken from the stem cell graft. The receptors derive from a human donor who donated a stem cell graft to a child with acute myeloid leukemia. CDR3s leave out the opening cysteine and the closing phenylalanine or tryptophan.

J: TRBJ2-1
V: TRBV20-1
CDR3: SAGDVSSYNEQF

J: TRBJ2-3
V: TRBV10-2
CDR3: ASSVGSGGGMSTDTQY

J: TRBJ2-1
V: TRBV20-1
CDR3: CASGLAEISYNEQF

J: TRBJ2-7
V: TRBV12-3/TRBV12-4
CDR3: ASLLEGWRESYEQY

J: TRBJ2-5
V: TRBV5-1
CDR3: ASSELTVQETQY

J: TRBJ2-5
V: TRBV20-1
CDR3: SARPTGVETQY

J: TRBJ2-1
V: TRBV11-2
CDR3: ASSLDAGLAFSSYNEQF

J: TRBJ1-1
V: TRBV5-6
CDR3: ASSGDRGNTEAF

J: TRBJ2-7
V: TRBV29-1
CDR3: SVVSGSSYEQY

J: TRBJ2-2
V: TRBV7-8
CDR3: ASSFQRGVPGELF

J: TRBJ2-5
V: TRBV20-1
CDR3: SARDYLAGEVETQY

J: TRBJ2-5
V: TRBV20-1
CDR3: SASRAGGSQETQY

J: TRBJ2-5
V: TRBV12-3/TRBV12-4
CDR3: ASSFLGQAQETQY

J: TRBJ1-1
V: TRBV12-3/TRBV12-4
CDR3: ASLLRGTGYEAF